The rows below give T cell receptor beta chains drawn from one sample of a study of radiotherapy plus CTLA-4 blockade in lung cancer. TCRdb's copy holds only in-frame clones and misses some; the assay was immunoSEQ multiplex PCR. The sample includes some 100,000 clones, about 83% of them seen just once. The source material was peripheral blood, sampled from a patient treated with radiotherapy plus ipilimumab. The receptors were gathered from a human donor with non-small cell lung cancer that progressed on radiotherapy plus ipilimumab. Each CDR3 is given without its conserved first and last residue. Expanded clones get a size class; other rows say once, few or many, or leave the size out.

j_call: TRBJ1-1
clone_size: -
v_call: TRBV19
cdr3_aa: ASTALQGLNTEAF

j_call: TRBJ1-1
clone_size: few
v_call: TRBV27
cdr3_aa: ASRNILTGGEAF

j_call: TRBJ2-7
clone_size: few
v_call: TRBV5-4
cdr3_aa: ASSLAGGTREQY

j_call: TRBJ1-1
clone_size: -
v_call: TRBV29-1
cdr3_aa: SVVPGARTEAF

j_call: TRBJ2-1
clone_size: -
v_call: TRBV6-1
cdr3_aa: ASGKVRESEQF

j_call: TRBJ1-5
clone_size: -
v_call: TRBV28
cdr3_aa: ASNPPLYSNQPQH

j_call: TRBJ2-4
clone_size: -
v_call: TRBV19
cdr3_aa: ASSKGGIENIQY

j_call: TRBJ1-1
clone_size: few
v_call: TRBV19
cdr3_aa: ASSIPDRVTEAF

j_call: TRBJ2-7
clone_size: -
v_call: TRBV27
cdr3_aa: ASSFRQGGPYEQY

j_call: TRBJ2-2
clone_size: -
v_call: TRBV5-6
cdr3_aa: ASSPLRYTGELF

j_call: TRBJ2-2
clone_size: few
v_call: TRBV7-9
cdr3_aa: ASSLMGAGAGELF

j_call: TRBJ1-5
clone_size: -
v_call: TRBV27
cdr3_aa: ASSVREVGQPQH

j_call: TRBJ2-7
clone_size: -
v_call: TRBV28
cdr3_aa: ASSLEGSYEQY

j_call: TRBJ2-3
clone_size: -
v_call: TRBV11-3
cdr3_aa: ASSFSTGTGLYTQY

j_call: TRBJ1-4
clone_size: -
v_call: TRBV2
cdr3_aa: ASGTGSEKLF

j_call: TRBJ1-4
clone_size: -
v_call: TRBV4-1
cdr3_aa: ASSQGNRARTNEKLF

j_call: TRBJ1-2
clone_size: -
v_call: TRBV5-1
cdr3_aa: ASSVDRDGYT

j_call: TRBJ2-7
clone_size: few
v_call: TRBV5-6
cdr3_aa: ASSPGQGREQY

j_call: TRBJ1-2
clone_size: -
v_call: TRBV7-9
cdr3_aa: ASSLESGTYGYT

j_call: TRBJ1-4
clone_size: -
v_call: TRBV27
cdr3_aa: ASRAQGSANEKLF

j_call: TRBJ1-5
clone_size: few
v_call: TRBV4-2
cdr3_aa: ASSQDGTGDQPQH

j_call: TRBJ2-2
clone_size: -
v_call: TRBV19
cdr3_aa: ASKVTGANTGELF

j_call: TRBJ1-3
clone_size: -
v_call: TRBV9
cdr3_aa: ASSPTRTGNTIY

j_call: TRBJ1-2
clone_size: few
v_call: TRBV19
cdr3_aa: ASSMGGSYGYT

j_call: TRBJ2-1
clone_size: few
v_call: TRBV5-1
cdr3_aa: ASRLSGSVVTGEQF

j_call: TRBJ2-7
clone_size: -
v_call: TRBV18
cdr3_aa: ASSPGRAYEQY

j_call: TRBJ1-5
clone_size: -
v_call: TRBV19
cdr3_aa: ASSANRVPQPQH

j_call: TRBJ1-1
clone_size: -
v_call: TRBV6-5
cdr3_aa: ASGRRLDTEAF

j_call: TRBJ1-5
clone_size: few
v_call: TRBV15
cdr3_aa: ATSREGSRQPQH

j_call: TRBJ2-3
clone_size: -
v_call: TRBV30
cdr3_aa: AWSSRGQGAIDTQY

j_call: TRBJ1-3
clone_size: -
v_call: TRBV18
cdr3_aa: ATGGVDLHSGNTIY

j_call: TRBJ1-2
clone_size: -
v_call: TRBV2
cdr3_aa: ASSAGPLGGYT

j_call: TRBJ2-6
clone_size: -
v_call: TRBV18
cdr3_aa: ASSPPNSGANVLT

j_call: TRBJ2-7
clone_size: once
v_call: TRBV18
cdr3_aa: ASSPQGWQSSYEQY

j_call: TRBJ2-2
clone_size: -
v_call: TRBV10-3
cdr3_aa: AISGSGSPGELF

j_call: TRBJ1-2
clone_size: -
v_call: TRBV7-3
cdr3_aa: ASSPRVDRTNYGYT

j_call: TRBJ1-4
clone_size: -
v_call: TRBV2
cdr3_aa: ASSPQRLAGRSTSTNEKLF

j_call: TRBJ1-2
clone_size: -
v_call: TRBV2
cdr3_aa: ASSLWGTGGDYGYT

j_call: TRBJ2-7
clone_size: -
v_call: TRBV5-1
cdr3_aa: ASNPRDKPYEQY

j_call: TRBJ1-1
clone_size: -
v_call: TRBV7-9
cdr3_aa: ASSWEGRNTEAF

j_call: TRBJ2-6
clone_size: -
v_call: TRBV4-1
cdr3_aa: ASSPNNVRSGYISGANVLT

j_call: TRBJ2-1
clone_size: -
v_call: TRBV10-3
cdr3_aa: AISESSGAYNEQF

j_call: TRBJ2-1
clone_size: once
v_call: TRBV5-1
cdr3_aa: ASSLLNSNEQF

j_call: TRBJ2-1
clone_size: -
v_call: TRBV13
cdr3_aa: ASSLVWSDNEQF

j_call: TRBJ2-5
clone_size: -
v_call: TRBV5-1
cdr3_aa: ASSLGLVWETQY

j_call: TRBJ1-1
clone_size: once
v_call: TRBV7-8
cdr3_aa: ASSRTGQGEWANTEAF

j_call: TRBJ2-3
clone_size: -
v_call: TRBV7-9
cdr3_aa: ASRKRDRPTDTQY

j_call: TRBJ2-3
clone_size: -
v_call: TRBV5-1
cdr3_aa: ASSFGVTDTQY

j_call: TRBJ2-4
clone_size: -
v_call: TRBV9
cdr3_aa: ASSVGSSENIQY

j_call: TRBJ1-2
clone_size: -
v_call: TRBV7-2
cdr3_aa: ASSSAYGYT

j_call: TRBJ2-7
clone_size: -
v_call: TRBV27
cdr3_aa: ASSFGGLAGPYEQY

j_call: TRBJ1-3
clone_size: -
v_call: TRBV7-9
cdr3_aa: ASSLAGTGNTIY

j_call: TRBJ1-2
clone_size: -
v_call: TRBV4-2
cdr3_aa: ASSQNRGANYGHT

j_call: TRBJ2-3
clone_size: -
v_call: TRBV9
cdr3_aa: ASSVGDSGRVSDTQY

j_call: TRBJ1-2
clone_size: -
v_call: TRBV30
cdr3_aa: AWSVLGTGTNNYGYT

j_call: TRBJ1-2
clone_size: -
v_call: TRBV19
cdr3_aa: ASSPGTVAGGYT

j_call: TRBJ2-1
clone_size: -
v_call: TRBV7-2
cdr3_aa: ASSLLARSSYNEQF

j_call: TRBJ2-3
clone_size: -
v_call: TRBV5-1
cdr3_aa: ASSVTSGGASDTQY